Below, 18 T cell receptor beta chains from the same sample are listed, as sequenced in a study of blood T cell repertoires in COVID-19. Only in-frame clones appear in the TCRdb table, and some are missing; sequencing was by immunoSEQ multiplex PCR. This sample has 250,000 or so clones, with about 89% found just once. Sequencing was performed on peripheral blood. All receptors come from a man aged 35-49 years with active or convalescent COVID-19.

CDR3 protein: CASSLPQRGSSGANVLTF. Written as DNA, the CDR3 is TGTGCCAGCAGCCTCCCCCAGCGGGGGAGCTCTGGGGCCAACGTCCTGACTTTC. This chain uses TRBV7-3 with TRBJ2-6; 8 positions match TRBD2. This CDR3 spans 18 amino acids. Trimming cost V 5 bases and J 0 bases; bases outside gene matches: 9. Germline V gives CDR1 SGHTA, CDR2 FQGTGA.

The chain recombines TRBV18 with TRBJ2-7, with 10 bases fitting TRBD1. The CDR3 covers 17 residues. Losses at the gene ends were 1 base for V and 5 bases for J; bases not matched to a gene: 11. Germline lookup yields CDR1 KGHSH and CDR2 LQKENI. CDR3 protein: CASSPHPVGTGVDEQYF. The DNA for the CDR3 is TGTGCCAGCTCACCACACCCCGTTGGGACAGGGGTAGACGAGCAGTACTTC.

The chain employs TRBV5-1 and TRBJ1-4; 10 nucleotides align to TRBD1. The trim removed 4 bases at V and 7 bases at J, leaving 10 bases unmatched. CDR1 and CDR2 (germline): SGHRS, YFSETQ. The CDR3 covers 16 residues. The CDR3 DNA reads as TGCGCCAGCAGCCCCCTGGACAGGGGGTGGACTGAAAAACTGTTTTTT. Its translation is CASSPLDRGWTEKLFF.

The rearrangement uses TRBV9 and TRBJ1-3; 7 bases are a match to TRBD1. Germline lookup yields CDR1 SGDLS and CDR2 YYNGEE. The CDR3 has 14 residues. Trimming removed 0 bases from V and 14 bases from J; junction bases left unmatched: 11. For the CDR3, the DNA is TGTGCCAGCAGCGTAGATTGGGACAGTGTGGGACTATATTTT. This codes for CASSVDWDSVGLYF.

V gene TRBV19 combines with J gene TRBJ2-3, with D maybe TRBD2 (6 bases). This CDR3 contains 14 residues. The germline gives CDR1 LNHDA, CDR2 SQIVND (reference sequence). V lost 5 bases, J lost 1 base, and 10 bases lay in between. This CDR3 reads CASSPVAGTDTQYF. CDR3 nucleotide sequence: TGTGCCAGTAGTCCCGTAGCGGGCACAGATACGCAGTATTTT.

The rearrangement uses TRBV5-8 and TRBJ2-5; tentatively, D is TRBD2 (5 bases). Trimming took 9 bases from V and 1 from J, leaving 16 bases between them. Germline CDR1 SGHTS, CDR2 YDEGEE. This CDR3 has 14 residues. The CDR3 spells CATKLALGQETQYF. CDR3 sequence (DNA): TGTGCCACCAAATTAGCGCTCGGCCAAGAGACCCAGTACTTC.

V is TRBV12-5 and J is TRBJ2-2, with TRBD1 identical over 8 bases. V trimming: 2 bases; J trimming: 8 bases; junction bases outside the gene matches: 7. Germline assignment: CDR1 LGHNT and CDR2 FRNRAP. This CDR3 is built from 15 residues. CDR3 nucleotide sequence: TGTGCTAGTGGTTTGCGGCAGGGGGCTTTTGGGGAGCTGTTTTTT. Its translation: CASGLRQGAFGELFF.

The chain couples TRBV6-2 or TRBV6-3 to TRBJ1-4; TRBD1 aligns across 7 bases. Germline CDR1 and CDR2: MNHEY and SVGEGT. The V gene end was trimmed by 4 bases and the J gene end by 0 bases; junction bases not matched to a gene: 5. This CDR3 spans 16 amino acids. Here the CDR3 reads CASSLGQPPTNEKLFF. The CDR3 DNA follows: TGTGCCAGCAGTTTGGGACAGCCTCCAACTAATGAAAAACTGTTTTTT.

The V and J genes are TRBV24-1 and TRBJ2-1, with 8 bases matching TRBD2. The CDR3 extends over 20 amino acids. V gave up 6 bases and J gave up 4 bases; unmatched junction bases: 22. Germline assignment: CDR1 KGHDR and CDR2 SFDVKD. CDR3 protein: CATSNGQYSSSGSRYNEQFF. CDR3 DNA sequence: TGTGCCACCAGTAACGGACAGTACTCTAGCAGCGGGAGCCGGTACAATGAGCAGTTCTTC.

A remark on this clone: At one end, the junction sequence differs from germline, possibly due to a read error. The chain uses TRBV4-1 and TRBJ2-1, with 10 bases that match TRBD1. Germline V lookup: CDR1 MGHRA, CDR2 YSYEKL. This CDR3 is 15 amino acids long. The CDR3 here is CARSRPGQGLNEQFF. The CDR3 nucleotides read TGCGCCCGCAGCCGCCCGGGACAGGGGTTGAATGAGCAGTTCTTC.

DNA of the CDR3: TGTGCCAGCAGCCCAGGGTCCCACGAGCAGTACTTC. Encoded protein: CASSPGSHEQYF. The V and J genes are TRBV7-8 and TRBJ2-7; TRBD1 is a possible D gene (5 bases). In germline, CDR1 is SGHVS, CDR2 FQNEAQ. CDR3 length: 12 amino acids. The V and J ends lost 5 bases and 5 bases respectively, with 10 bases between them. Full variable domain (outside the CDR3, taken from reference TRBV7-8 and TRBJ2-7): GAGVSQSPRYKVAKRGQDVALRCDPISGHVSLFWYQQALGQGPEFLTYFQNEAQLDKSGLPSDRFFAERPEGSVSTLKIQRTQQEDSAVYLCASSPGSHEQYFGPGTRLTVT.

This clone was observed a handful of times. The rearrangement joins TRBV9 to TRBJ2-5, with TRBD2 matching over 10 bases. Looked up from germline, CDR1 is SGDLS and CDR2 is YYNGEE. This CDR3 comprises 16 residues. V trimming: 0 bases; J trimming: 5 bases; junction bases outside the gene matches: 7. CDR3 region: CASSVGSGGAGETQYF. In nucleotides, the CDR3 is TGTGCCAGCAGCGTAGGCAGCGGGGGGGCCGGTGAGACCCAGTACTTC.

The chain carries TRBV4-1 and TRBJ1-1; a weak D match, TRBD1 (6 bases). V was trimmed by 4 bases and J by 4 bases, leaving 16 bases between them. The CDR3 is 15 residues long. Germline V CDR1 and CDR2: MGHRA, YSYEKL. In DNA form, the CDR3 reads TGCGCCAGCAGCCCCCCGACAGGCTATCTCACTGAAGCTTTCTTT. Its protein is CASSPPTGYLTEAFF.

This chain connects TRBV11-1 to TRBJ2-7; 10 bases are a match to TRBD2. Germline CDR1 reads SGHAT; CDR2 reads FQDESV (reference sequence). The J segment lost 3 bases and the V segment lost 4 bases, leaving 3 bases of the junction unmatched. This CDR3 is built from 14 residues. Here the CDR3 DNA reads TGTGCCAGCAGCTACGGGACTAGCGACTACGAGCAGTACTTC. Its protein is CASSYGTSDYEQYF.

The chain has TRBV28 and TRBJ2-1; 8 bases fit TRBD1. The CDR3 totals 15 residues. J lost 8 bases, V lost 3 bases, and 9 bases had no gene match. Germline V gene lookup returns CDR1 MDHEN and CDR2 SYDVKM. The CDR3 DNA reads TGTGCCAGCAGTTTGCGCAGGGGGCCCTTGGATGAGCAGTTCTTC. Its translation: CASSLRRGPLDEQFF.

The gene calls are TRBV5-6 and TRBJ1-1; D unresolved. CDR1 and CDR2 from the germline V gene are SGHDT and YYEEEE. This CDR3 region has 14 residues. The ends were cut back, 4 bases at V and 0 bases at J, with 10 bases in the middle. The CDR3 DNA reads as TGTGCCAGCAGCCCCCAGTACGTGAACACTGAAGCTTTCTTT. This codes for CASSPQYVNTEAFF.

Here the CDR3 reads CASSPVNRDTDTQYF. The CDR3 DNA reads TGTGCCAGCTCACCGGTCAACAGGGACACAGATACGCAGTATTTT. V and J are TRBV18 and TRBJ2-3; D perhaps matches TRBD1 (6 bases). Germline V gene data show CDR1 as KGHSH and CDR2 as LQKENI. The V gene lost 3 bases and the J gene lost 2 bases, with 12 bases spanning the gap. The CDR3 is 15 residues long.

The chain recombines TRBV27 with TRBJ2-7, with TRBD1 matching over 8 bases. This CDR3 is 15 amino acids long. Looked up from germline, CDR1 is MNHEY and CDR2 is SMNVEV (reference sequence). J gave up 3 bases and V 6 bases, and 10 bases lay outside the gene matches. CDR3 nucleotide sequence: TGTGCCAGCAGGACAGGGGTTTGGCCTTACTACGAGCAGTACTTC. Protein: CASRTGVWPYYEQYF.